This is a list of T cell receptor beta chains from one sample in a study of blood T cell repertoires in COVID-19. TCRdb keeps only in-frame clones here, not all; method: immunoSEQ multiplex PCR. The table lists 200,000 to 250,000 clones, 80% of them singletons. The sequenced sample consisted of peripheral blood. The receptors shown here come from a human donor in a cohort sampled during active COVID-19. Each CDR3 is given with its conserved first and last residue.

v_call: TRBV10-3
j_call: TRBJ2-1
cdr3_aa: CAISPARDRGRDEQFF

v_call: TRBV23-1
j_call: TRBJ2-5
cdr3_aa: CASSPTTGGVETQYF

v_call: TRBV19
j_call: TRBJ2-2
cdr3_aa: CASRTSDRGAGELFF

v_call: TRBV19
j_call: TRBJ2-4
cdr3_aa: CASSTLAGQNIQYF

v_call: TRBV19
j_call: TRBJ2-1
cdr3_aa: CASSGTGLYNEQFF

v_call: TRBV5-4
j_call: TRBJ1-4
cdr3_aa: CASSEGQGSRDGKLFF

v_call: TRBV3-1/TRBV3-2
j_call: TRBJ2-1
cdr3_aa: CASSQVGLHEQFF

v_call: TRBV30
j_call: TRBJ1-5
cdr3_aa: CAWSLRRQGMNQPQHF

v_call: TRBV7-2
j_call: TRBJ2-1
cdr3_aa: CASDPASGGYNEQFF

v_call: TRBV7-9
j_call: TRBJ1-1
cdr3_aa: CASSPSGGRVRTEAFF

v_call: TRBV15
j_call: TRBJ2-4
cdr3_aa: CATSRDNPAIAKNIQYF

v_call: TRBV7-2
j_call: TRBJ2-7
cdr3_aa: CASSLESGSSYEQYF

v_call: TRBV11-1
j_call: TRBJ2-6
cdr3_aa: CASSPQGSGANVLTF

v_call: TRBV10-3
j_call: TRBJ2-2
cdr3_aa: CAISGETSGRANTGELFF

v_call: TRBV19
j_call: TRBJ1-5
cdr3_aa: CASSQGQGGQPQHF

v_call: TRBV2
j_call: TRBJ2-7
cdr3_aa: CASSPDRTEQTYEQYF

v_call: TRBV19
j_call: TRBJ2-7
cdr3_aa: CASSRGTVTYEQYF

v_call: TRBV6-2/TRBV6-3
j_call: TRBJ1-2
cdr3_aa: CASSGQGYGYTF

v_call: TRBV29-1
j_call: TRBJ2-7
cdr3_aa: CSVVVRGGLGEQYF

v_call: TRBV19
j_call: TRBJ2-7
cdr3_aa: CASSNSVPGGEQYF

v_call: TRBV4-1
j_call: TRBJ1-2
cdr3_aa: CASSHLMGQGLGGYTF

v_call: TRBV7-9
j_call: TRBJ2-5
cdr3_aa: CASSLTSGRFKTQYF

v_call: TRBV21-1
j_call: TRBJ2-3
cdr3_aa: CASICRESGDTQYF

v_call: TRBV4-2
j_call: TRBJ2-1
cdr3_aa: CASSQGGLAGSRYNEQFF

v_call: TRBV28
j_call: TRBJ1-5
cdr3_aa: CASSPQRVGDQPQHF

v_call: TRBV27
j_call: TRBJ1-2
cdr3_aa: CASSIQGGNYGYTF

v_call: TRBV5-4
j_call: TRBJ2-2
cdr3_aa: CASSSREGSPGELFF

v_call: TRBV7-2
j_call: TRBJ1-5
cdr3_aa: CASSSDRENQPQHF

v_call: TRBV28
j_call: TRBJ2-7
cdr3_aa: CASSPGGRWGYEQYF

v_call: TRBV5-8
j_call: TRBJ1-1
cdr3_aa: CASSYYPGPEAFF

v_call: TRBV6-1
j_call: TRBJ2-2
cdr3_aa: CASSESLARGTGELFF

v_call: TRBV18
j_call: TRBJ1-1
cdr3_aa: CASSPGGTGVNTEAFF

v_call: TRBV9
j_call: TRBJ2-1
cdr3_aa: CASSTWTSWNEQFF

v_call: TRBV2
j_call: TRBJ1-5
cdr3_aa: CASNSYWSNQPQHF

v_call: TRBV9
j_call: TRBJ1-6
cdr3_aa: CASSHSNRGDSPLHF

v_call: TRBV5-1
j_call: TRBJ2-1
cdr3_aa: CASSPDRGSGVDNEQFF

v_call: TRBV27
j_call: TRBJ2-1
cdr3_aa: CASSLRQQQFF

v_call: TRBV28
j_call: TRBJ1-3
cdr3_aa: CASRTVILGNTIYF

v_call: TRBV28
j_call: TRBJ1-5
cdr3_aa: CASGSQGAFAQPQHF

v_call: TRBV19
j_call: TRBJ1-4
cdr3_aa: CASSTGFGEKLFF

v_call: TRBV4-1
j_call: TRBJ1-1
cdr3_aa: CASSPPAGLPVGEAFF

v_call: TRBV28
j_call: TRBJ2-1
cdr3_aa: CASSSYGRGSYNEQFF

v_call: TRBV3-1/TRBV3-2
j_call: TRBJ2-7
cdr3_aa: CASSQRAQGSYEQYF

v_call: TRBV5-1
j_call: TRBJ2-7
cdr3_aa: CASSRWTGGSYEQYF

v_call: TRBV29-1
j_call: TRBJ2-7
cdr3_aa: CSVEEVTPRGGRLREQYF

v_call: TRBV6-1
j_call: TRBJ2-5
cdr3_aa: CASSDGVLTSHQETQYF

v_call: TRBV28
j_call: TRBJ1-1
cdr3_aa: CASSRRGEAFF

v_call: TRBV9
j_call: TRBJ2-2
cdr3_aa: CASSVATDPKHGTKNTGELFF

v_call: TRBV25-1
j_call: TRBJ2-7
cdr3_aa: CASSEYARYEQYF

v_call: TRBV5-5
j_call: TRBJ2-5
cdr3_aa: CASSLGGFLETQYF

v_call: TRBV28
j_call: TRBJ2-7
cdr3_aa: CASHSRRGHRYEQYF

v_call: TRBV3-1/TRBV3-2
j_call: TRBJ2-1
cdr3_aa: CASSPDSLQKFF

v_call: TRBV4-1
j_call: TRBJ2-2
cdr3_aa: CASSQEGEAGDRGELFF

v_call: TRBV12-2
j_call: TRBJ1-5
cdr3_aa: CASRLECFSRQPQHF

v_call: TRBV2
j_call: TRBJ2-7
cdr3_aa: CASGGFSNSYEQYF

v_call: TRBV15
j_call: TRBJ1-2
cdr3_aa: CATSRDRVDYGYTF

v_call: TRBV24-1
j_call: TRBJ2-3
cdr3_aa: CATSEPFRGDTQYF

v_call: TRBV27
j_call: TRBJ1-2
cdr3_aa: CASSQGQRYGYTF